This T cell receptor (beta chain) was profiled in a study of human T cells and chemical hapten exposure. As for the study in general: Patch testing was performed with 0.01% DPC on the upper back, with reading at 6 days.

One entry per CDR3 protein results from TCRdb running MiXCR on the RACE reads. The sample gives fewer than 45,000 distinct CDR3 sequences, approximately 10% of which show up once; about 28% is in the top ten. The V and J ends lost 10 bases and 3 bases, in that order; junction bases with no gene match: 9. In germline, CDR1 is KGHDR, CDR2 SFDVKD. This CDR3 is 14 amino acids long. This clonotype was detected ten times or more. What it recognizes is unknown. Regarding the study as a whole: The study found that DPC sensitization did not change TCRs above 1 in 1000 frequency.

Time point indicated: pre-sensitization, week 0. The treatment is: therapeutic diphenylcyclopropenone sensitization with weekly scalp DPC. Whole blood that had not been fractionated was the source of extracted total RNA. This clonotype was sampled from a man in his fifties or sixties with alopecia areata. Some clones in this sample may be carry-over from other donors' samples. This material consisted of whole blood, taken in connection with sensitization to the hapten diphenylcyclopropenone (DPC). The genes are TRBV24-1 and TRBJ2-3; 7 bases are shared with TRBD2. CDR3 loop: CATAMGRGTDTQYF. CDR3 DNA sequence: TGTGCCACAGCGATGGGGCGGGGGACAGATACGCAGTATTTT.